This entry lists 9 T cell receptor beta chains sequenced from one sample in a study of cytomegalovirus exposure and HLA in healthy donors. PCR amplification relied on 60 Vbeta primers (plus 13 Jbeta primers). Repertoires were generated with immunoSEQ multiplex PCR, while TCRdb's copy carries only in-frame clones and drops some. The sample contains some 120,000 clones, 55% to 75% of which appear only once. The sequenced sample was PBMCs. The receptors shown here come from a woman aged 40 to 50 in good health and CMV-seropositive.

The chain couples TRBV27 to TRBJ1-1; 7 bases are shared with TRBD1. The V gene end was trimmed by 6 bases and the J gene end by 1 base; junction bases not matched to a gene: 14. The germline gives CDR1 MNHEY, CDR2 SMNVEV (reference sequence). CDR3 size: 17 residues. CDR3 sequence: CASSSDRLLPANTEAFF. CDR3 bases: TGTGCCAGCAGCTCGGACAGGTTGTTACCGGCGAACACTGAAGCTTTCTTT.

On this clone itself: An end of the junction differs from the germline gene, which may be a read error. This chain links TRBV7-9 with TRBJ2-6; a weak D match, TRBD2 (5 bases). The germline V gene has CDR1 SEHNR and CDR2 FQNEAQ (reference sequence). CDR3 length: 11 residues. The CDR3 nucleotides read TGTTCCAGCAGCTTAGCGTGGGCCCTGACTTTC. Its translation: CSSSLAWALTF. Full variable domain (missing parts from reference TRBV7-9 and TRBJ2-6): DTGVSQNPRHKITKRGQNVTFRCDPISEHNRLYWYRQTLGQGPEFLTYFQNEAQLEKSRLLSDRFSAERPKGSFSTLEIQRTEQGDSAMYLCSSSLAWALTFGAGSRLTVL.

The chain couples TRBV7-8 to TRBJ2-1, with a tentative D call TRBD2 (5 bases). CDR3 length equals 15 residues. The ends were cut back, 5 bases at V and 0 bases at J, with 11 bases in the middle. The germline gives CDR1 SGHVS, CDR2 FQNEAQ. The CDR3 region has the DNA TGTGCCAGCAGCCAAAGCGGAAGCTCCTACAATGAGCAGTTCTTC. It is translated as CASSQSGSSYNEQFF.

The CDR3 sequence is CASSPGLVRMETQYF. Here the CDR3 DNA reads TGTGCCAGTAGCCCAGGGCTAGTAAGAATGGAGACCCAGTACTTC. J is TRBJ2-5 and V is TRBV19; the D gene is possibly TRBD1 (5 bases). Germline V lookup: CDR1 LNHDA, CDR2 SQIVND (reference sequence). The CDR3 length is 15 residues. The V end was cut by 6 bases, the J end by 5 bases, with 19 bases between.

CDR3 DNA: TGTGCCAGCAGCTTGGCCGTATTACAGGGTGTGGATGGCTACACCTTC. It translates to CASSLAVLQGVDGYTF. The chain combines TRBV5-4 with TRBJ1-2, with a weak D call TRBD1 (6 bases). CDR1 is SGHNT, CDR2 YYREEE, per germline (reference sequence). The CDR3 consists of 16 residues. Trimming removed 0 bases at V and 6 bases at J, with 18 bases between. Variable domain in full (rest from reference TRBV5-4 and TRBJ1-2): ETGVTQSPTHLIKTRGQQVTLRCSSQSGHNTVSWYQQALGQGPQFIFQYYREEENGRGNFPPRFSGLQFPNYSSELNVNALELDDSALYLCASSLAVLQGVDGYTFGSGTRLTVV.

V usage is TRBV6-1 and J usage is TRBJ2-5; the D is unclear. The DNA end favors TRBJ2-7, so the J call may be wrong. The CDR3 runs to 13 residues. Germline V gene data show CDR1 as MNHNS and CDR2 as SASEGT. Here the CDR3 DNA reads TGTGCCAGCAGGCAGGTGGGTTTATACGAGCAGTACTTC. Residues: CASRQVGLYEQYF.

The rearrangement joins TRBV13 to TRBJ1-2; no reliable D call. V was clipped by 4 bases and J by 2 bases, with 11 bases between them. Germline-derived CDR1 and CDR2 are PRHDT and FYEKMQ (reference sequence). The length of the CDR3 is 14 residues. This CDR3 reads CASSSTSENYGYTF. The CDR3 bases are TGTGCCAGCAGCTCCACAAGCGAAAACTATGGCTACACCTTC.

The chain recombines TRBV4-2 with TRBJ2-1; TRBD1 matches at 8 bases. The V gene end was trimmed by 4 bases and the J gene end by 9 bases; junction bases not matched to a gene: 2. The CDR3 loop spans 12 amino acids. Germline loops: CDR1 LGHNA, CDR2 YNFKEQ. Here the CDR3 reads CASSPGTGEQFF. As DNA, the CDR3 is TGTGCCAGCAGCCCCGGGACAGGTGAGCAGTTCTTC.

This chain links TRBV2 with TRBJ2-7; 13 bases are shared with TRBD2. The length of the CDR3 is 15 residues. Germline trimming cut 8 bases from V and 1 base from J; bases unmatched to any gene: 5. CDR1 is SNHLY and CDR2 is FYNNEI in the germline V gene. CDR3 nucleotides: TGTGCCAGCGGGGGACTAGCGGGGTTATCCTACGAGCAGTACTTC. This gives the protein CASGGLAGLSYEQYF.